What follows is one TCR beta chain and its context. As yet, its antigen is unknown. Germline trimming cut 3 bases from V and 4 bases from J; bases unmatched to any gene: 6. Per the germline V gene, CDR1 is SQVTM and CDR2 is ANQGSEA. The CDR3 contains 14 residues. Some clones are missing from TCRdb's copy, which holds only in-frame ones; the method was immunoSEQ multiplex PCR. The profile shows about 190,000 clones, over 85% of them singletons. These data are taken from a study of T cell responses to AZD1222 COVID-19 vaccine. Study conclusions and caveats: Clonal diversity may have been underestimated, and the donors were mostly white British, with more females than males. Spike regions recognized by vaccine-associated CD4 TCRs spanned the protein, led by 160-218 and 743-854. The number of AZD1222 recipients seropositive at baseline was only five or six.

The sequence was collected from an adult who received the MenACWY meningococcal vaccine as a control. V is TRBV29-1 and J is TRBJ1-2; 9 positions match TRBD1. The source was peripheral blood, collected 28 days after the second dose of the MenACWY control vaccine. The CDR3 nucleotides read TGCAGCGTTGACGCGGGACAGGGACTCTATGGCTACACCTTC. It yields the protein CSVDAGQGLYGYTF.